The table lists the clone carrying this T cell receptor beta chain with many counts. No antigen is known for it. These data originate in a study of T cells in Graves' hyperthyroidism and ophthalmopathy. Overall study results and limits: Researchers found most expanded thyroid clonotypes above 0.001 in blood as well. From stable hyperthyroidism, ophthalmopathy was separated by a 13 V-J model.

What was amplified from RNA transcripts were TCR beta CDR3 regions. First-round RT-PCR of the TCR CDR3 relied on the HTBI primer set. TCRdb used MiXCR to reprocess the multiplex PCR reads, holding one entry per CDR3 protein. The repertoire holds about 380,000 distinct CDR3 sequences, with approximately 13% as singletons. The sequence was obtained from a man between 25 and 39 years old with Graves' hyperthyroidism that later progressed to Graves' ophthalmopathy. The sequenced sample was blood.

CDR3 bases: TGCAGTGCCCGTCCCGTCACAGGATCGGCGAGTGGCTACACCTTC. Amino acids: CSARPVTGSASGYTF. This chain connects TRBV20-1 to TRBJ1-2; the D gene is possibly TRBD1 (5 bases). Germline assignment: CDR1 DFQATT and CDR2 SNEGSKA (reference sequence). Trimming took off 6 bases at V and 7 bases at J, with 24 bases between the two ends. This CDR3 has 15 amino acids.